This note documents a single T cell receptor (beta chain) sequence. The data were obtained in a study of blood T cell repertoires in COVID-19. Recovered participants had two consecutive negative NP/OP PCR tests, healthcare professional clearance, or symptom resolution. This CDR3 is built from 12 residues. In germline, CDR1 is LNHDA, CDR2 SQIVND (reference sequence). With 4 bases removed from V and 4 bases from J, the gap between germline ends came to 6 bases. Profiling relied on immunoSEQ multiplex PCR, and the TCRdb table lists in-frame clones only, not all of them. The data show 150,000 to 200,000 clones, over 75% seen once.

The sample was PBMCs or T cells enriched from blood (not recorded which). This clonotype was sampled from a man in his forties or fifties who had recovered from COVID-19. The V gene is TRBV19, the J gene TRBJ2-3; D is undetermined. The CDR3 coding sequence is TGTGCCAGTAGTAATCTAGCAGATACGCAGTATTTT. This translates into CASSNLADTQYF.